This TCR beta chain was documented in a study of T cells in Graves' hyperthyroidism and ophthalmopathy. Losses at the gene ends were 3 bases for V and 6 bases for J; bases not matched to a gene: 16. The CDR3 has 16 amino acids. Germline CDR1 is DFQATT and CDR2 is SNEGSKA (reference sequence). This clonotype was observed at least ten times. The investigators amplified TCR beta CDR3 regions from RNA transcripts. First-round RT-PCR of the TCR CDR3 relied on the HTBI primer set. Using its own MiXCR run on the multiplex PCR reads, TCRdb lists one record per CDR3 protein. The repertoire has about 350,000 distinct CDR3 sequences, about a fifth of them found once; the top ten carry 3% to 4.5%. Not enrolled were patients with uncontrolled infection, other autoimmune disease, pregnancy or lactation. Diagnosis relied on clinical symptoms, serum thyroxine and TRAb, thyroid ultrasound and orbital computed tomography. It was over 9.5 ml of fresh peripheral blood that supplied the PBMCs.

J is TRBJ2-7 and V is TRBV20-1, with 8 positions matching TRBD1. Sequenced: blood. The TCR comes from a woman aged 18 to 35 with Graves' hyperthyroidism. The CDR3 DNA follows: TGCAGTGCTAGGGACCCTAGGACAGGGCCAGAATCCGAGCAGTACTTC. Protein: CSARDPRTGPESEQYF.